These 20 T cell receptor beta chains were all obtained from the same sample, sequenced in a study of blood T cell repertoires in COVID-19. This table comes from immunoSEQ multiplex PCR, and its TCRdb copy is limited to in-frame clones, with some not included. Counted here are about 50,000 clones, around 90% occurring once; the ten biggest clones make up roughly a quarter. Sequencing was done on a sample of peripheral blood. Source of these receptors: a human donor in a cohort sampled during active COVID-19.

This chain links TRBV2 with TRBJ2-3, with D perhaps TRBD2 (6 bases). Germline V gene data show CDR1 as SNHLY and CDR2 as FYNNEI. The CDR3 is 13 residues long. With 6 bases removed from V and 5 bases from J, the gap between germline ends came to 12 bases. The CDR3 coding sequence is TGTGCCAGCAGGGGACTTCTAAAAGATACGCAGTATTTT. It codes for CASRGLLKDTQYF.

Concerning this clone itself: Its ends do not fully match the called genes, so a read error is possible. The rearrangement links TRBV5-6 to TRBJ1-6; D possibly corresponds to TRBD1 (6 bases). The CDR3 covers 15 residues. CDR1 SGHDT and CDR2 YYEEEE come from the germline V gene. The CDR3 bases are TGTGCCAGCACCTTGCGGGACACCTATAATTCACCCCTCCACTTT. It translates to CASTLRDTYNSPLHF.

This clone was picked up a small number of times. The genes are TRBV5-6 and TRBJ1-2; 10 bases match TRBD1. J gave up 3 bases and V 2 bases, and 4 bases lay outside the gene matches. CDR3 length equals 15 residues. Germline CDR1 is SGHDT and CDR2 is YYEEEE. CDR3 loop: CASSFPGQGYYGYTF. The CDR3 DNA sequence: TGTGCCAGCAGCTTCCCGGGACAGGGGTACTATGGCTACACCTTC.

The chain uses TRBV7-9 and TRBJ2-1; 9 bases are a match to TRBD1. Germline CDR1 and CDR2: SEHNR and FQNEAQ (reference sequence). This CDR3 contains 16 residues. V lost 5 bases and J lost 6; bases outside the gene matches: 11. This chain's CDR3 is CASSPKQGARGNEQFF. Written as DNA, the CDR3 is TGTGCCAGCAGCCCAAAACAGGGGGCGAGGGGCAATGAGCAGTTCTTC.

The rearrangement joins TRBV4-3 to TRBJ2-5, with 7 bases that match TRBD1. The CDR3 sequence is 15 residues long. The J segment lost 1 base and the V segment lost 2 bases, leaving 4 bases of the junction unmatched. In germline, CDR1 is LGHNA, CDR2 YSLEER. This chain's CDR3 is CASSQLTGTQETQYF. In DNA form, the CDR3 reads TGCGCCAGCAGCCAACTGACAGGGACCCAAGAGACCCAGTACTTC.

This clone was seen once. The chain joins TRBV19 to TRBJ2-5, with D possibly TRBD2 on 5 matching bases. Germline values: CDR1 LNHDA, CDR2 SQIVND (reference sequence). V lost 5 bases and J lost 4, with 5 bases in between. The CDR3 is 11 amino acids. The CDR3 region has the DNA TGTGCCAGTAGTGAGGGAGAGACCCAGTACTTC. This gives the protein CASSEGETQYF. The whole variable domain, remainder taken from reference TRBV19 and TRBJ2-5, is DGGITQSPKYLFRKEGQNVTLSCEQNLNHDAMYWYRQDPGQGLRLIYYSQIVNDFQKGDIAEGYSVSREKKESFPLTVTSAQKNPTAFYLCASSEGETQYFGPGTRLLVL.

This rearrangement joins TRBV12-1 to TRBJ2-1; the table's TRBD2 call for D was not verified on the DNA. TRBV12-1 is noted as a pseudogene. The CDR3 runs 17 residues. The CDR3 sequence: CASSFVERESIYNEQFF. The CDR3 coding sequence is TGTGCCAGCAGCTTTGTGGAGCGGGAGTCGATCTACAATGAGCAGTTCTTC.

The count of this clone is one. The CDR3 loop reads CASSLASGRGETQYF. The DNA of the CDR3 is TGTGCCAGCAGCTTAGCTAGCGGGAGGGGGGAGACCCAGTACTTC. The chain recombines TRBV7-8 with TRBJ2-5, with 11 bases that match TRBD2. The V and J ends lost 0 bases and 5 bases, in that order; junction bases with no gene match: 2. The CDR3 is 15 amino acids. Germline V gives CDR1 SGHVS, CDR2 FQNEAQ.

The genes are TRBV7-2 and TRBJ2-3, with D perhaps matching TRBD2 (6 bases). Trimming cost V 5 bases and J 3 bases, with 15 bases left between them. Germline assignment: CDR1 SGHTA and CDR2 FQGNSA. The CDR3 extends over 15 amino acids. CDR3 amino acids: CASSRDWSGTDTQYF. Written as DNA, the CDR3 is TGTGCCAGCAGCCGGGACTGGTCTGGGACAGATACGCAGTATTTT.

The chain recombines TRBV5-6 with TRBJ1-4, with 7 bases identical to TRBD1. There are 16 residues in the CDR3. J was trimmed by 4 bases and V by 5 bases; bases with no gene match: 11. Germline CDR1 and CDR2: SGHDT and YYEEEE. CDR3 residues: CASSGGGRKGNEKLFF. The DNA of the CDR3 is TGTGCCAGCAGTGGAGGGGGCCGGAAGGGTAATGAAAAACTGTTTTTT.

The chain joins TRBV7-6 to TRBJ2-2, with D possibly matching TRBD1 (5 bases). The CDR3 consists of 15 residues. Germline CDR1 is SGHVS and CDR2 is FNYEAQ. V dropped 5 bases and J dropped 1 base, with 11 bases sitting between them. CDR3 region: CASSPGLENTGELFF. CDR3 coding DNA: TGTGCCAGCAGCCCAGGGCTCGAGAACACCGGGGAGCTGTTTTTT.

The chain couples TRBV7-9 to TRBJ2-5; weak D call: TRBD1 (6 bases). This CDR3 is built from 12 residues. Per the germline V gene, CDR1 is SEHNR and CDR2 is FQNEAQ (reference sequence). Between the trimmed V and J ends, which lost 5 bases and 5 bases, there was a span of 9 bases. The CDR3 DNA is TGTGCCAGCAGCGACAGGCGGGAGACCCAGTACTTC. It codes for CASSDRRETQYF.

The chain joins TRBV6-6 to TRBJ2-7; D might be TRBD2 (6 bases). V lost 7 bases to trimming and J lost 1 base, with 17 bases between them. CDR1 and CDR2 (germline): MNHNY, SVGAGI (reference sequence). CDR3 length: 15 residues. The CDR3 DNA follows: TGTGCCAGCAATACAGGTGCTAGCGAATCCTACGAGCAGTACTTC. Its protein product is CASNTGASESYEQYF.

This chain uses TRBV11-3 with TRBJ2-3; a possible D gene is TRBD2 (5 bases). The CDR3 runs 14 residues. V was clipped by 8 bases and J by 0 bases, with 12 bases between them. Germline-derived CDR1 and CDR2 are SGHNT and YENEEA. CDR3 protein: CASARTGSTDTQYF. The CDR3 coding sequence is TGTGCCAGCGCCCGGACGGGGAGCACAGATACGCAGTATTTT.

The chain couples TRBV5-1 to TRBJ2-1, with 8 bases matching TRBD1. Losses at the gene ends were 5 bases for V and 9 bases for J; bases not matched to a gene: 10. This CDR3 spans 14 amino acids. CDR1 and CDR2 (germline): SGHRS, YFSETQ. CDR3 coding DNA: TGCGCCAGCAGTCTTGGACAGGGACGGGGTGAGCAGTTCTTC. This encodes CASSLGQGRGEQFF.

The chain has TRBV2 and TRBJ2-7, with 7 nucleotides matching TRBD1. CDR3 length equals 18 residues. Trimming at V came to 1 base and at J to 1 base, leaving 13 bases not matched to a gene. Germline loops: CDR1 SNHLY, CDR2 FYNNEI. CDR3 sequence: CASSEEGAIGHLSYEQYF. As DNA, the CDR3 is TGTGCCAGCAGTGAAGAGGGGGCTATAGGACACCTATCCTACGAGCAGTACTTC.

A few counts support this clone. V is TRBV15 and J is TRBJ1-5; a possible D gene is TRBD1 (6 bases). Looked up from germline, CDR1 is LNHNV and CDR2 is YYDKDF (reference sequence). The CDR3 length is 16 residues. The ends were cut back, 2 bases at V and 2 bases at J, with 13 bases in the middle. Here the CDR3 reads CATSRTRGGGNQPQHF. CDR3 bases: TGTGCCACCAGCAGAACCAGGGGAGGGGGCAATCAGCCCCAGCATTTT. Filled out from reference TRBV15 and TRBJ1-5, the complete variable domain reads DAMVIQNPRYQVTQFGKPVTLSCSQTLNHNVMYWYQQKSSQAPKLLFHYYDKDFNNEADTPDNFQSRRPNTSFCFLDIRSPGLGDTAMYLCATSRTRGGGNQPQHFGDGTRLSIL.

The rearrangement joins TRBV7-8 to TRBJ2-1, with TRBD1 identical over 10 bases. The J segment lost 10 bases and the V segment lost 3 bases, leaving 9 bases of the junction unmatched. Germline V lookup: CDR1 SGHVS, CDR2 FQNEAQ. The CDR3 has 15 residues. The DNA for the CDR3 is TGTGCCAGCAGCTTGGGTGACAGGGGGCTCCGGGAGCAGTTCTTC. Its translation is CASSLGDRGLREQFF.

The chain is built from TRBV4-1 and TRBJ2-6; 14 bases match TRBD2. V dropped 5 bases and J dropped 1; count of bases not matched to a gene: 7. CDR3 length: 19 amino acids. Germline-derived CDR1 and CDR2 are MGHRA and YSYEKL. This chain's CDR3 is CASSVRLAGGRSGANVLTF. CDR3 in DNA: TGCGCCAGCAGCGTTCGACTAGCGGGGGGGCGGTCTGGGGCCAACGTCCTGACTTTC.

The chain joins TRBV10-3 to TRBJ1-1, with a tentative D call TRBD1 (5 bases). Looked up from germline, CDR1 is ENHRY and CDR2 is SYGVKD. The CDR3 loop spans 13 amino acids. V gave up 6 bases and J gave up 5 bases, with 13 bases separating them. The CDR3 loop is CAISSPGGTEAFF. CDR3 DNA: TGTGCCATCAGCTCTCCTGGGGGGACTGAAGCTTTCTTT.